This T cell receptor (beta chain) is drawn from a study of blood T cell repertoires in COVID-19. The wider study: PBMCs, B-cell-depleted T cells, or T cells were the source of the cDNA or gDNA that made up the material.

In its sample, this clone was seen once. The assay was immunoSEQ multiplex PCR, and TCRdb's table has in-frame clones only and misses some. The sample carries some 260,000 clones, 88% recorded once. The germline CDR1 and CDR2 sequences are SGHVS and FQNEAQ. Trimming removed 6 bases from V and 4 bases from J; junction bases left unmatched: 14. The CDR3 extends over 16 amino acids. The chain uses TRBV7-8 and TRBJ1-1, with 7 bases fitting TRBD1. The sample taken for sequencing was peripheral blood. This sequence was found in a woman aged 30 to 39 with acute or convalescent COVID-19. CDR3 amino acids: CASRYGTDLEGTEAFF. CDR3 in DNA: TGTGCCAGCAGATATGGGACAGACCTAGAGGGCACTGAAGCTTTCTTT.